Sequencing of this TCR beta chain was carried out in a study of esophageal squamous cell carcinoma under preoperative chemotherapy. Study-wide results and limits: Abundant clones tended to shrink rather than expand after paclitaxel-nedaplatin.

This CDR3 contains 13 residues. From germline, CDR1 is WSHSY and CDR2 SAAADI. For this clonotype: What it recognizes is unknown.

Documented time point: before preoperative PTX-NDP chemotherapy. Patients received paclitaxel-nedaplatin as preoperative chemotherapy before surgery. TCRdb ran MiXCR on the PCR reads and lists one entry per CDR3 protein. The sample lists around 15,000 distinct CDR3 sequences; 60% were seen once. This TCR was recovered from a human donor with esophageal squamous cell carcinoma. The donor label of this sample is uncertain. V is TRBV10-2 and J is TRBJ2-3; 9 bases match TRBD2. The closer fit of TRBJ2-7 to the DNA end suggests the J call may be wrong. Sampling was performed from a patient given preoperative chemotherapy. The CDR3 loop reads CASRGTSFGEQYF. The DNA for the CDR3 is TGCGCCAGCAGGGGGACTAGCTTTGGTGAGCAGTACTTC.